Each of the 29 T cell receptor beta chains below was sequenced from the same sample in a study of vaccination and CD4 T cells after COVID-19. Treatment noted: roughly 10-day PBMC culture with coronavirus spike peptide pools or control peptides (ViraFEST assay). For these receptors, no antigen is known. Cultured CD4+ T cell DNA underwent sequencing with the Oncomine TCR Beta short-read assay. MiXCR, applied by TCRdb to the PCR reads, yields one record per CDR3 protein. The repertoire holds around 19,000 distinct CDR3 sequences, with under 45% as singletons. The material was CD4+ T cells from blood, cultured in vitro, obtained before SARS-CoV-2 vaccination. These receptors came from a human donor who had recovered from COVID-19.

This clonotype turned up a few times. The rearrangement joins TRBV19 to TRBJ1-1; TRBD1 aligns across 10 bases. Trimming took 8 bases from V and 3 from J; bases not matched to a gene: 9. The CDR3 spans 15 residues. CDR1 is LNHDA and CDR2 is SQIVND in the germline V gene (reference sequence). The CDR3 spells CASETGTGADTEAFF. The CDR3 bases are TGTGCCAGTGAGACCGGGACAGGGGCCGACACTGAAGCTTTCTTT.

This clonotype has just a few counts. The chain carries TRBV2 and TRBJ2-3, with no clear D. There are 11 residues in the CDR3. Germline values: CDR1 SNHLY, CDR2 FYNNEI. Deletions cut 1 base from V and 10 bases from J, with 6 bases between. The CDR3 DNA sequence: TGTGCCAGCAGTGAAGGTGGTCCGCAGTATTTT. Translating it yields CASSEGGPQYF.

The chain recombines TRBV7-6 with TRBJ2-7, with 7 bases that match TRBD1. Germline CDR1 is SGHVS and CDR2 is FNYEAQ. With V trimmed by 5 bases and J by 1 base, 8 bases remained unmatched. This CDR3 region has 15 residues. The CDR3 sequence is CASSPLQGKSYEQYF. In DNA form, the CDR3 reads TGTGCCAGCAGCCCCTTACAGGGGAAGTCCTACGAGCAGTACTTC.

This sequence joins TRBV11-1 and TRBJ1-6, with D maybe TRBD1 (5 bases). CDR1 is SGHAT and CDR2 is FQDESV in the germline V gene (reference sequence). V lost 5 bases and J 10 bases, leaving 15 bases between the germline ends. This CDR3 spans 14 amino acids. The CDR3 protein is CASSVRSGRSPLHF. The CDR3, as DNA: TGTGCCAGCAGCGTAAGGTCAGGGAGATCACCCCTCCACTTT.

For the CDR3, the DNA is TGTGCCAGCAGCTTAGCGGTCTGGGTCCAGCCCCAGCATTTT. It codes for CASSLAVWVQPQHF. This chain uses TRBV7-2 with TRBJ1-5; D is undetermined. Germline V CDR1 and CDR2: SGHTA, FQGNSA. The CDR3 is made up of 14 amino acids. Trimming took 0 bases from V and 7 from J, leaving 10 bases between them. The variable domain in full, with the rest retrieved from reference TRBV7-2 and TRBJ1-5, is GAGVSQSPSNKVTEKGKDVELRCDPISGHTALYWYRQSLGQGLEFLIYFQGNSAPDKSGLPSDRFSAERTGGSVSTLTIQRTQQEDSAVYLCASSLAVWVQPQHFGDGTRLSIL.

The chain couples TRBV7-2 to TRBJ2-4; weak D call: TRBD2 (6 bases). The V and J ends lost 4 bases and 7 bases respectively, with 17 bases between them. Germline V lookup: CDR1 SGHTA, CDR2 FQGNSA. There are 15 residues in the CDR3. CDR3 sequence reads: CASSSPVAGRNIQYF. CDR3 nucleotides: TGTGCCAGCAGCTCGCCGGTGGCAGGGAGGAACATTCAGTACTTC.

This clonotype was observed a handful of times. V and J are TRBV6-2 or TRBV6-3 and TRBJ2-3; tentatively, D is TRBD2 (6 bases). The ends were cut back, 0 bases at V and 3 bases at J, with 10 bases in the middle. CDR3 size: 15 residues. CDR1 and CDR2 (germline): MNHEY, SVGEGT. This CDR3 reads CASSYSSGRTDTQYF. Written as DNA, the CDR3 is TGTGCCAGCAGTTACTCTTCCGGGAGAACAGATACGCAGTATTTT.

This clonotype appeared a few times. The chain recombines TRBV6-5 with TRBJ2-5; TRBD2 agrees at 7 bases. Germline V gives CDR1 MNHEY, CDR2 SVGAGI. V lost 1 base, J lost 7 bases, and 6 bases stayed unmatched. This CDR3 contains 14 residues. DNA for the CDR3: TGTGCCAGCAGTTACTTTTCGGGGGGAGTGACCCAGTACTTC. It translates to CASSYFSGGVTQYF.

The rearrangement joins TRBV19 to TRBJ2-2; TRBD1 matches 10 bases. Trimming at V came to 4 bases and at J to 8 bases, leaving 4 bases not matched to a gene. There are 14 residues in the CDR3. Germline-derived CDR1 and CDR2 are LNHDA and SQIVND (reference sequence). CDR3 in DNA: TGTGCCAGTAGTAAGGACAGGGGGAGAGGGGAGCTGTTTTTT. Residues: CASSKDRGRGELFF.

The genes are TRBV21-1 and TRBJ1-2; the tabulated D call, TRBD1, remains unverified against the DNA. TRBV21-1 is designated a pseudogene. This CDR3 is 16 amino acids long. The CDR3 DNA is TGTGCCAGCAGCAAACGCCCGACAGGGTCCAACTATGGCTACACCTTC. As protein: CASSKRPTGSNYGYTF.

The CDR3 region is CASSGERALTEAFF. CDR3 nucleotides: TGTGCCAGCAGCGGGGAGAGGGCGCTTACTGAAGCTTTCTTT. The J gene is TRBJ1-1, the V gene TRBV7-2; D unclear. Per the germline V gene, CDR1 is SGHTA and CDR2 is FQGNSA. V shed 5 bases and J shed 5 bases, with 15 bases lying between them. The CDR3 sequence is 14 residues long.

In its sample, this clonotype was seen a few times. CDR3 loop: CASSESIVGGTEAFF. CDR3 nucleotides: TGTGCCAGCAGTGAAAGTATAGTTGGCGGCACTGAAGCTTTCTTT. This chain joins TRBV6-1 and TRBJ1-1; D unresolved. Per the germline V gene, CDR1 is MNHNS and CDR2 is SASEGT. This CDR3 spans 15 amino acids. Trimming shortened V by 2 bases and J by 4 bases, and 14 bases separated the two germline ends.

This chain joins TRBV6-1 and TRBJ2-1; TRBD2 aligns across 9 bases. This CDR3 is 14 amino acids long. Trimming at V came to 10 bases and at J to 4 bases, leaving 8 bases not matched to a gene. Germline assignment: CDR1 MNHNS and CDR2 SASEGT. The chain's CDR3 is CATVSGGIYNEQFF. In DNA, the CDR3 is TGTGCCACCGTTAGCGGGGGAATTTACAATGAGCAGTTCTTC.

This clonotype was seen only a few times. This chain joins TRBV6-1 and TRBJ1-1; D remains ambiguous. Trimming shortened V by 8 bases and J by 6 bases, and 19 bases separated the two germline ends. The CDR3 spans 14 residues. Germline assignment: CDR1 MNHNS and CDR2 SASEGT. The CDR3 protein is CASHVYRGEAEAFF. CDR3 DNA sequence: TGTGCCAGCCACGTCTATCGCGGGGAGGCTGAAGCTTTCTTT.

A single count supports this clonotype. The V and J genes are TRBV19 and TRBJ2-7; 7 nucleotides line up with TRBD1. V was pared by 3 bases and J by 0 bases, with 8 bases of the junction left unmatched. The CDR3 contains 16 residues. CDR1 LNHDA and CDR2 SQIVND come from the germline V gene (reference sequence). CDR3 DNA: TGTGCCAGTAGTATCGTGTCAGGGGGAAGCTCCTACGAGCAGTACTTC. This gives the protein CASSIVSGGSSYEQYF.

The genes are TRBV6-1 and TRBJ2-1, with 7 bases matching TRBD2. The J call may be wrong; the DNA end is better matched by TRBJ2-7. Germline V CDR1 and CDR2: MNHNS, SASEGT. The CDR3 has 13 residues. The DNA for the CDR3 is TGTGCCACCCACGGGGAGGGCTCCTACGAGCAGTACTTC. The encoded protein is CATHGEGSYEQYF.

This clonotype has just a few counts. The DNA of the CDR3 is TGCAGTGCTACCACGGGGGGGGGACAACTCAATCAGCCCCAGCATTTT. Protein product: CSATTGGGQLNQPQHF. V gene TRBV20-1 combines with J gene TRBJ1-5, with D maybe TRBD1 (6 bases). The V gene lost 4 bases and the J gene lost 3 bases, with 19 bases spanning the gap. The V gene's germline CDR1 is DFQATT and CDR2 SNEGSKA (reference sequence). The CDR3 covers 16 residues.

In its sample, this clonotype was seen a few times. This rearrangement joins TRBV7-2 to TRBJ1-1; weak D call: TRBD1 (6 bases). Trimming left V 6 bases short and J 1 base short, with 15 bases between. Germline loops: CDR1 SGHTA, CDR2 FQGNSA. The CDR3 sequence is 15 residues long. CDR3: CASRSVGTSNTEAFF. CDR3 in DNA: TGTGCCAGCAGATCAGTCGGGACATCGAACACTGAAGCTTTCTTT.

This chain links TRBV6-1 with TRBJ2-6; D might be TRBD1 (5 bases). The germline CDR1 and CDR2 sequences are MNHNS and SASEGT. Trimming took off 6 bases at V and 0 bases at J, with 9 bases between the two ends. The CDR3 runs 15 residues. CDR3 region: CASSPRVSGANVLTF. The CDR3 DNA sequence: TGTGCCAGCAGCCCCAGGGTCTCTGGGGCCAACGTCCTGACTTTC.

The chain employs TRBV5-5 and TRBJ2-5, with TRBD2 matching 11 bases. This CDR3 has 14 amino acids. V trimming: 3 bases; J trimming: 5 bases; junction bases outside the gene matches: 3. Germline V CDR1 and CDR2: SGHKS, YYEKEE (reference sequence). CDR3 in amino acids: CASSSLAGGETQYF. The CDR3 DNA reads TGTGCCAGCAGCTCATTAGCGGGGGGGGAGACCCAGTACTTC. The complete variable domain, with remaining parts taken from reference TRBV5-5 and TRBJ2-5, reads DAGVTQSPTHLIKTRGQQVTLRCSPISGHKSVSWYQQVLGQGPQFIFQYYEKEERGRGNFPDRFSARQFPNYSSELNVNALLLGDSALYLCASSSLAGGETQYFGPGTRLLVL.

This clonotype has a handful of counts. The V call is TRBV5-4, the J call TRBJ1-1; D might be TRBD1 (5 bases). Germline V gene data show CDR1 as SGHNT and CDR2 as YYREEE (reference sequence). The CDR3 totals 14 residues. Deletions cut 4 bases from V and 1 base from J, with 11 bases between. DNA of the CDR3: TGTGCCAGCAGCGCGCCAACAGGGAACACTGAAGCTTTCTTT. Protein product: CASSAPTGNTEAFF.

The J gene is TRBJ1-1, the V gene TRBV6-2 or TRBV6-3; 7 nucleotides line up with TRBD1. The CDR3 has 16 residues. The germline V gene encodes CDR1 MNHEY and CDR2 SVGEGT. The junction had 5 bases not matched to a gene; V was cut back by 0 bases and J by 1 base. As DNA, the CDR3 is TGTGCCAGCAGTTACTCAGTCCGGGACAGGAACACTGAAGCTTTCTTT. It is translated as CASSYSVRDRNTEAFF.

The rearrangement links TRBV7-3 to TRBJ1-1; no definite D call. This CDR3 has 16 amino acids. Germline V CDR1 and CDR2: SGHTA, FQGTGA. V lost 5 bases to trimming and J lost 0 bases, with 16 bases between them. The CDR3 DNA sequence: TGTGCCAGCAGCCTAAGCGGTCGGGGAGTGAACACTGAAGCTTTCTTT. Amino acids: CASSLSGRGVNTEAFF.

This chain links TRBV7-9 with TRBJ2-7; 10 nucleotides agree with TRBD1. Germline V lookup: CDR1 SEHNR, CDR2 FQNEAQ (reference sequence). Unmatched junction bases numbered 6, after V lost 1 base and J lost 3 bases. The CDR3 loop spans 16 amino acids. The CDR3 reads CASSLEFGTGDYEQYF. CDR3 nucleotides: TGTGCCAGCAGCTTAGAATTTGGGACAGGGGACTACGAGCAGTACTTC.

This clonotype was seen a single time. The chain employs TRBV12-3 or TRBV12-4 and TRBJ2-5, with D tentatively TRBD2 (5 bases). V gave up 6 bases and J gave up 8 bases, with 22 bases separating them. This CDR3 comprises 15 residues. The CDR3 region has the DNA TGTGCCAGCAGGGCCCGTGACGGCCTCGGGGAAACCCAGTACTTC. Its protein product is CASRARDGLGETQYF.

The genes are TRBV11-3 and TRBJ2-3, with 12 bases fitting TRBD2. Germline values: CDR1 SGHNT, CDR2 YENEEA. The J segment lost 2 bases and the V segment lost 0 bases, leaving 6 bases of the junction unmatched. The CDR3 totals 18 residues. CDR3 in DNA: TGTGCCAGCAGCTTAGACTCTAGACTAGCGGGGGACACAGATACGCAGTATTTT. This gives the protein CASSLDSRLAGDTDTQYF.

The chain combines TRBV6-2 or TRBV6-3 with TRBJ1-2; no firm D call. Deletions cut 0 bases from V and 3 bases from J, with 5 bases between. The CDR3 covers 13 residues. In germline, CDR1 is MNHEY, CDR2 SVGEGT. In DNA, the CDR3 is TGTGCCAGCAGTTACTCCGGGGACTATGGCTACACCTTC. Residues: CASSYSGDYGYTF.

This sequence joins TRBV10-3 and TRBJ2-7; D gene ambiguous. The CDR3 is 11 residues long. Trimming took off 2 bases at V and 6 bases at J, with 5 bases between the two ends. The V gene's germline CDR1 is ENHRY and CDR2 SYGVKD. CDR3 residues: CAISEGSEQYF. The CDR3 bases are TGTGCCATCAGTGAGGGGTCCGAGCAGTACTTC.

The chain carries TRBV19 and TRBJ1-2; 8 bases match TRBD1. The CDR3 consists of 13 residues. V dropped 5 bases and J dropped 8; count of bases not matched to a gene: 7. Per germline, CDR1 LNHDA and CDR2 SQIVND (reference sequence). This CDR3 reads CASSDRGKRGYTF. The CDR3 DNA is TGTGCCAGTAGTGACAGGGGTAAGAGGGGCTACACCTTC. Full variable domain (rest looked up from reference TRBV19 and TRBJ1-2): DGGITQSPKYLFRKEGQNVTLSCEQNLNHDAMYWYRQDPGQGLRLIYYSQIVNDFQKGDIAEGYSVSREKKESFPLTVTSAQKNPTAFYLCASSDRGKRGYTFGSGTRLTVV.